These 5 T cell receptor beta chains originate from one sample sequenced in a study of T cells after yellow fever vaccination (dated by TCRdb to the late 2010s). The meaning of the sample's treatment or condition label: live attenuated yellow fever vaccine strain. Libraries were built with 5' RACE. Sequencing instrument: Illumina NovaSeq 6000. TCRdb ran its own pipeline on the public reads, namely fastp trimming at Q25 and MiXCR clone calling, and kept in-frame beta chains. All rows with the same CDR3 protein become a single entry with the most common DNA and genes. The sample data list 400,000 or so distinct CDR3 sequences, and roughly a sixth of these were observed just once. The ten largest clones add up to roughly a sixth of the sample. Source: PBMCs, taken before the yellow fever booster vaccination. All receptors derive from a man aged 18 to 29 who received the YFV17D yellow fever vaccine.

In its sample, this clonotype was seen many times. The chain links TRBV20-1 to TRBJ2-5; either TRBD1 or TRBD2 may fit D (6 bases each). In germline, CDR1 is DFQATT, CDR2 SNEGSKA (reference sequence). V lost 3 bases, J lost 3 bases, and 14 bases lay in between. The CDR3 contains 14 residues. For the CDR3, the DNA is TGCAGTGCTAGCGTACTAAGGGGGGAAGAGACCCAGTACTTC. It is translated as CSASVLRGEETQYF.

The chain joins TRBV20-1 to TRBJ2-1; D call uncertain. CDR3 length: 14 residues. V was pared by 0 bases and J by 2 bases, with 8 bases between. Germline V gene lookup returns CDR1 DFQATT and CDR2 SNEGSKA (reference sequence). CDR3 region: CSARDPQTYNEQFF. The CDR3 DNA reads TGCAGTGCTAGAGATCCTCAGACCTACAATGAGCAGTTCTTC.

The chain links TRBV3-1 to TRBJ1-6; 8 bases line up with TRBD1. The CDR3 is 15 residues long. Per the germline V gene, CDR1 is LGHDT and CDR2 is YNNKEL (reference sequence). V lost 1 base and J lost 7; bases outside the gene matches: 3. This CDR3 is CASSQVRQGNSPLHF. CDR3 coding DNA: TGTGCCAGCAGCCAAGTTAGACAGGGGAATTCACCCCTCCACTTT.

Written as DNA, the CDR3 is TGTGCCAGCAGCCCCGTTGGCCCAGATACGCAGTATTTT. The encoded protein is CASSPVGPDTQYF. The J gene is TRBJ2-3, the V gene TRBV6-2 or TRBV6-3; no firm D call. The germline V gene encodes CDR1 MNHEY and CDR2 SVGEGT. Between the trimmed V and J ends, which lost 6 bases and 4 bases, there was a span of 11 bases. The CDR3 covers 13 residues.

CDR3 region: CASTEGGVWNNEQFF. CDR3 DNA sequence: TGTGCCAGCACCGAAGGGGGAGTTTGGAACAATGAGCAGTTCTTC. The chain employs TRBV7-6 and TRBJ2-1; D is possibly TRBD1 (6 bases). The CDR3 extends over 15 amino acids. Between the trimmed V and J ends, which lost 7 bases and 5 bases, there was a span of 18 bases. CDR1 is SGHVS, CDR2 FNYEAQ, per germline.